In its sample, the clone carrying this TCR beta chain was seen many times. CDR1 and CDR2 (germline): LGHDT, YNNKEL (reference sequence). V was shortened by 3 bases and J by 5 bases, with 4 bases between the two germline ends. The CDR3 has 12 amino acids. In the authors' workflow: Reference gene primer amplification yielded estimated nucleated cell counts. Clones were read by immunoSEQ multiplex PCR, and TCRdb kept only the in-frame ones, dropping some. The V and J calls and the clone size are those of that table, but D and trimming were determined from the DNA. The sample has about 220,000 clones, less than 90% seen once; the top ten hold 0.72%. The entry originates in a study of blood T cell repertoires in COVID-19.

The TCR was taken from a man aged 35-49 years with acute or convalescent COVID-19. The chain carries TRBV3-1 (or the pseudogene TRBV3-2) and TRBJ2-2, with no clear D. Material for sequencing was peripheral blood. In DNA, the CDR3 is TGTGCCAGCAGCCAGTTAACCGGGGAGCTGTTTTTT. It encodes CASSQLTGELFF.